Given below is one T cell receptor beta chain in context. Stated treatment: 15 to 20 received Ad26.COV2.S at low or high dose, single or two shots; about five received placebo; per-sample allocation not given. Specimens were obtained on day 63 following the first vaccine or placebo injection. These data are taken from a study of Ad26.COV2.S vaccination and SARS-CoV-2 variants. From germline, CDR1 is SGHKS and CDR2 YYEKEE (reference sequence). After removal of 4 bases from V and 2 bases from J, the junction contained 7 bases not matched to a gene. The CDR3 is 17 amino acids. Measured with immunoSEQ multiplex PCR; TCRdb has only the in-frame clones, and not every one. The sample yields roughly 700,000 clones, around 89% seen once.

The sequencing used peripheral blood, collected in a trial of Ad26.COV2.S vaccine versus placebo. The chain has TRBV5-5 and TRBJ1-3; 12 nucleotides agree with TRBD1. The sequence derives from a person between 18 and 65 years old who received the Ad26.COV2.S COVID-19 vaccine or a placebo. CDR3 DNA sequence: TGTGCCAGCAGCCCATGGGGACAGGGGGCTGCTGGAAACACCATATATTTT. Translated: CASSPWGQGAAGNTIYF.